This T cell receptor (beta chain) was recovered during a study of identical twins. CDR1 LGHDT and CDR2 YNNKEL come from the germline V gene (reference sequence). V gave up 1 base and J gave up 4 bases; unmatched junction bases: 5. The CDR3 consists of 15 residues. This clonotype was counted only a few times. Its target is unknown. Notes on the study in general: Interpretation of the results relied on cross-sectional statistical analysis and not on following the same donors. Invariant T cells like MAIT and iNKT could partly confound the zero-insertion analyses.

Template switching (which added a universal primer site) was used, and cDNA carried unique molecular identifiers. TCRdb processed the 5' RACE reads anew with MiXCR; each CDR3 protein has one entry. The sample records around 370,000 distinct CDR3 sequences, 7% to 9.5% being singletons. The V call is TRBV3-1, the J call TRBJ2-5; 8 bases fit TRBD2. The receptor was derived from a woman aged 45-65 years in good health. Sequencing input: naive T cells sorted from blood. The chain's CDR3 is CASSQGPGRGETQYF. The CDR3 nucleotides are TGTGCCAGCAGCCAAGGACCCGGGAGGGGAGAGACCCAGTACTTC.